Listed below are T cell receptor beta chains from one sample, sequenced in a study of blood T cell repertoires in COVID-19. Assay used: immunoSEQ multiplex PCR; TCRdb lists only in-frame clones, some missing. The sample lists over 55,000 clones; 70% to 85% were seen once. Sequenced sample: peripheral blood. All receptors come from a human donor in a cohort sampled during active COVID-19. CDR3s include the opening cysteine and the closing phenylalanine or tryptophan. Each record gives: clone size, V gene, J gene, D gene, CDR3 protein, CDR3 DNA. A D gene is named only where the DNA matches it firmly. Part of the rows lack a size; the others show once, few, many or a class for expanded clones.

>-|TRBV27|TRBJ2-7|-
CASSLFAFYEQYF
TGTGCCAGCAGTTTATTTGCGTTCTACGAGCAGTACTTC
>-|TRBV25-1|TRBJ1-2|-
CASSDGLGYTF
TGTGCCAGCAGTGATGGGCTTGGCTACACCTTC
>-|TRBV19|TRBJ1-5|-
CASTVVGADYSNQPQHF
TGTGCCAGTACGGTGGTGGGGGCAGATTATAGCAATCAGCCCCAGCATTTT
>-|TRBV3-1/TRBV3-2|TRBJ1-2|TRBD1
CASSHQGGGYTF
TGTGCCAGCAGCCACCAGGGGGGTGGCTACACCTTC
>-|TRBV12-5|TRBJ1-2|-
CASGLEADGYTF
TGTGCTAGTGGTTTGGAGGCGGATGGCTACACCTTC
>-|TRBV4-1|TRBJ1-6|-
CASSQDRRIGIDSPLHF
TGCGCCAGCAGCCAAGATAGGAGGATAGGGATAGATTCACCCCTCCACTTT
>-|TRBV28|TRBJ1-1|-
CATTGWMNTEAFF
TGTGCCACCACAGGTTGGATGAACACTGAAGCTTTCTTT
>-|TRBV5-5|TRBJ1-1|-
CASSLVARNTEAFF
TGTGCCAGCAGCTTGGTAGCCAGGAACACTGAAGCTTTCTTT
>-|TRBV9|TRBJ2-2|-
CASSALRIGGGELFF
TGTGCCAGCAGCGCCCTTCGAATTGGAGGCGGGGAGCTGTTTTTT
>-|TRBV6-2/TRBV6-3|TRBJ2-3|TRBD2
CASSYYLPTSGFTDTQYF
TGTGCCAGCAGTTACTATCTTCCGACTAGCGGGTTCACAGATACGCAGTATTTT
>-|TRBV28|TRBJ2-7|-
CASSGGGTVLYEQYF
TGTGCCAGCAGTGGAGGGGGGACAGTCCTATACGAGCAGTACTTC
>few|TRBV5-4|TRBJ2-1|TRBD2
CASSRTSGVHNEQFF
TGTGCCAGCAGCAGGACTAGCGGGGTTCACAATGAGCAGTTCTTC
>-|TRBV7-2|TRBJ2-1|TRBD2
CASSLGLSGGGASNEQFF
TGTGCCAGCAGCTTAGGTCTTTCCGGCGGGGGGGCCTCAAATGAGCAGTTCTTC
>-|TRBV19|TRBJ1-6|-
CASSQQPGFGNSPLHF
TGTGCCAGTAGTCAACAGCCGGGGTTCGGTAATTCACCCCTCCACTTT
>-|TRBV19|TRBJ2-7|TRBD1
CASKGTGTYEQYF
TGTGCCAGTAAGGGGACAGGAACCTACGAGCAGTACTTC
>few|TRBV19|TRBJ1-1|TRBD1
CASKDNRGRNTEAFF
TGTGCCAGTAAAGATAACAGGGGAAGGAACACTGAAGCTTTCTTT
>-|TRBV4-1|TRBJ2-3|TRBD2
CASSLGLAGAGDTQYF
TGCGCCAGCAGCCTCGGACTAGCGGGCGCTGGGGATACGCAGTATTTT
>-|TRBV13|TRBJ1-6|TRBD1
CASSLQDRANSPLHF
TGTGCCAGCAGCTTACAAGACAGGGCTAATTCACCCCTCCACTTT
>-|TRBV30|TRBJ1-1|-
CAWSVLREMNTEAFF
TGTGCCTGGAGTGTATTAAGAGAGATGAACACTGAAGCTTTCTTT
>-|TRBV5-4|TRBJ2-3|TRBD2
CASSLRRGDGTDTQYF
TGTGCCAGCAGCTTGAGGCGGGGGGACGGCACAGATACGCAGTATTTT
>few|TRBV4-1|TRBJ1-2|TRBD1
CASSPRDRGPYYGYTF
TGCGCCAGCAGCCCAAGGGACAGGGGACCCTACTATGGCTACACCTTC
>-|TRBV18|TRBJ2-1|TRBD1
CASSPGQGGYNEQFF
TGTGCCAGCTCGCCGGGACAGGGGGGCTACAATGAGCAGTTCTTC
>-|TRBV7-9|TRBJ2-5|TRBD2
CASSLELAGEYF
TGTGCCAGCAGCTTAGAGCTAGCGGGGGAGTACTTC